Listed below are T cell receptor beta chains from one sample, sequenced in a study of blood T cells in healthy people across ages. TCRdb reprocessed the 5' RACE reads via MiXCR and lists one record per CDR3 protein. Of over a million distinct CDR3 sequences in the sample, roughly 45% were seen once. Sequenced: blood. These receptors originate from a woman aged 60 to 75 in good health. CDR3s include the opening cysteine and the closing phenylalanine or tryptophan. D genes are given only for firm matches. Clone size is not always given. Where it is, it says once, few, many or a class for expanded clones.

J	V	size	D	DNA	CDR3
TRBJ2-5	TRBV20-1	few	NA	TGCAGTGCGCATGAAGGCCGCCAAGAGACCCAGTACTTC	CSAHEGRQETQYF
TRBJ1-5	TRBV6-2/TRBV6-3	NA	NA	TGTGCCAGCAGTTTTGGGGGTAGCCAGCCCCAGCATTTT	CASSFGGSQPQHF
TRBJ2-7	TRBV12-3/TRBV12-4	NA	TRBD1	TGTGCCAGCAGTTCCTCAGACAGGGGAAGGGCCTACGAGCAGTACTTC	CASSSSDRGRAYEQYF
TRBJ2-3	TRBV18	NA	TRBD2	TGTGCCAGCTCACCGGAGGGAGGGCCAACAGATACGCAGTATTTT	CASSPEGGPTDTQYF
TRBJ1-1	TRBV6-6	few	TRBD1	TGTGCCAGCAGTCCCCGACAGGGTGTGAACACTGAAGCTTTCTTT	CASSPRQGVNTEAFF
TRBJ1-2	TRBV6-5	NA	NA	TGTGCCAGCAGCCCGCTGGCAGGGTTCGAAGGGTATGGCTACACCTTC	CASSPLAGFEGYGYTF
TRBJ1-6	TRBV6-1	once	NA	TGTGCCAGCAGTGATCAGGGGTATAATTCACCCCTCCACTTT	CASSDQGYNSPLHF
TRBJ2-1	TRBV10-3	NA	TRBD2	TGTGCCGTCACACTAGCGGGAGAGTACAATGAGCAGTTCTTC	CAVTLAGEYNEQFF
TRBJ1-6	TRBV13	NA	TRBD1	TGTGCCAGCAGTCCGGGACAGCCATTTAATTCACCCCTCCACTTT	CASSPGQPFNSPLHF
TRBJ2-1	TRBV12-3/TRBV12-4	NA	TRBD2	TGTGCCAGCAGTTTATGGGAGGGGTCGGGATACGATGAGCAGTTCTTC	CASSLWEGSGYDEQFF
TRBJ2-5	TRBV4-1	NA	NA	TGCGCCAGCAGCCAAGATCCGGGGGCGGAAGAGACCCAGTACTTC	CASSQDPGAEETQYF
TRBJ2-7	TRBV27	few	TRBD1	TGTGCCAGCAGTTACGTCGGGACAGGGGGATACGAGCAGTACTTC	CASSYVGTGGYEQYF
TRBJ2-6	TRBV20-1	NA	NA	TGCAGTGCTAGCACCGGGGCAGTAGGGGCCAACGTCCTGACTTTC	CSASTGAVGANVLTF
TRBJ2-7	TRBV12-3/TRBV12-4	NA	NA	TGTGCCAGCAGTTTGGTCAAATACGAGCAGTACTTC	CASSLVKYEQYF
TRBJ2-1	TRBV9	few	NA	TGTGCCAGCAGCCGCACAGGACGTAACAATGAGCAGTTCTTC	CASSRTGRNNEQFF
TRBJ2-6	TRBV3-1	NA	TRBD1	TGTGCCAGCAGCCAAGTCCGGACAGGTTCTTCTGGGGCCAACGTCCTGACTTTC	CASSQVRTGSSGANVLTF
TRBJ1-2	TRBV20-1	NA	NA	TGCAGTGCTAGGCCCCAGGCGGTATATGGCTACACCTTC	CSARPQAVYGYTF
TRBJ2-7	TRBV9	NA	NA	TGTGCCAGCAGCGTAGGTCTACAGGGCTACGAGCAGTACTTC	CASSVGLQGYEQYF
TRBJ1-1	TRBV6-1	NA	NA	TGTGCCAGCGCAGGTCGCGGGGTGAACACTGAAGCTTTCTTT	CASAGRGVNTEAFF
TRBJ2-1	TRBV7-6	NA	TRBD2	TGTGCCAGCAGCTTGTTTAGCGGGAGTCTCAATGAGCAGTTCTTC	CASSLFSGSLNEQFF
TRBJ1-2	TRBV6-6	NA	NA	TGTGCCAGCAGTTACTCGACGGGGTCCTCAAGTGAAGGCTACACCTTC	CASSYSTGSSSEGYTF
TRBJ1-2	TRBV20-1	NA	NA	TGCAGTGCTCCTGCGACAGTCGGCTACACCTTC	CSAPATVGYTF